The sequence of this T cell receptor beta chain was determined in a study of OX40 agonist ivuxolimab in advanced cancers. Study results and caveats: In CD8+ T cells, expanded clones were on average more numerous than in CD4+.

The CDR3 extends over 14 amino acids. V was clipped by 5 bases and J by 6 bases; unmatched bases: 8. Germline V CDR1 and CDR2: WNHNN, SYGVQD (reference sequence). As concerns this clone: The antigen is not known.

The data were produced by immunoSEQ multiplex PCR, yet TCRdb's version contains in-frame clones alone and is incomplete. The data hold about 78,000 clones, with around 87% observed a single time. Sample: CD4+ or CD8+ T cells sorted from blood, taken in a trial of the OX40 agonist ivuxolimab. The V gene is TRBV10-1, the J gene TRBJ2-3, with 7 bases matching TRBD1. This TCR derives from an adult with an advanced solid tumor such as melanoma, head and neck, liver or kidney cancer. The CDR3 reads CASSTDRSSDTQYF. Here the CDR3 DNA reads TGCGCCAGCAGTACGGACAGGAGCTCGGATACGCAGTATTTT.